This T cell receptor (beta chain) was captured in a study of cytomegalovirus exposure and HLA in healthy donors. Study-wide results and limits: Researchers counted some 150 TCR beta chains as cytomegalovirus-associated. Using the classifier, cytomegalovirus status was reportedly diagnosed with high specificity and sensitivity. Through in vitro validation, three CMV-associated chains were shown to be specific for CMV antigens.

The CDR3 totals 14 residues. Germline V gene sequence: CDR1 LNHDA, CDR2 SQIVND (reference sequence). V dropped 4 bases and J dropped 4 bases, with 11 bases sitting between them. Generated by immunoSEQ multiplex PCR, the TCRdb table keeps only in-frame clones and is missing some. The sample has 98,000 or so clones; under 97% are singletons. As for this clone: Its antigen is unidentified.

The rearrangement joins TRBV19 to TRBJ1-5; a possible D gene is TRBD1 (6 bases). Sequencing was carried out using PBMCs. The sequence came from a woman in her late teens or twenties in good health and CMV-seronegative. This CDR3 is CASSNRQGNQPQHF. In DNA form, the CDR3 reads TGTGCCAGTAGTAATAGGCAGGGGAATCAGCCCCAGCATTTT.